Given below is one T cell receptor (beta chain) in context. There are 11 residues in the CDR3. Trimming took off 7 bases at V and 0 bases at J, with 6 bases between the two ends. Looked up from germline, CDR1 is DFQATT and CDR2 is SNEGSKA (reference sequence). Profiled with immunoSEQ multiplex PCR; TCRdb holds only in-frame clones, not every one. Of 100,000 or so clones listed, roughly four fifths were seen once; the top ten hold over 8.5%. The data derive from a study of blood T cell repertoires in COVID-19. Sequencing input: peripheral blood. The chain is built from TRBV20-1 and TRBJ2-5; D is unresolved. The clonotype comes from a woman between 65 and 79 years old with acute or convalescent COVID-19. The CDR3 DNA reads TGCAGTGGAGGAGACCAAGAGACCCAGTACTTC. Translating it yields CSGGDQETQYF.